The following is a T cell receptor (beta chain) sequence with its context. The record originates from a study of shared clonotypes between healthy human individuals. Study background: A couple of women and a few men aged 18 to 49 served as donors.

Germline lookup yields CDR1 SQVTM and CDR2 ANQGSEA. Trimming cost V 5 bases and J 1 base, with 13 bases left between them. The CDR3 consists of 14 residues. Under the authors' procedure: Quality scores were absent from the junction-only immunoSEQ sequences, so filtering differed. The table came from immunoSEQ multiplex PCR; TCRdb's copy has only in-frame clones and leaves some out. V and J calls and clone size are given by that table; D and trimming were obtained from the DNA. The sample records about 2.4 million clones, approximately 93% being singletons. The chain is built from TRBV29-1 and TRBJ2-3, with D possibly being TRBD1 (6 bases). The source material was naive CD4+ T cells from PBMCs. Subset given: CD45RA+ positively selected. This TCR was recovered from a man aged 18 to 30 in good health. Some clones in this sample may be carry-over from other donors' samples. CDR3 in amino acids: CSVSPRGGTDTQYF. CDR3 DNA sequence: TGCAGCGTTTCTCCCAGGGGCGGCACAGATACGCAGTATTTT.